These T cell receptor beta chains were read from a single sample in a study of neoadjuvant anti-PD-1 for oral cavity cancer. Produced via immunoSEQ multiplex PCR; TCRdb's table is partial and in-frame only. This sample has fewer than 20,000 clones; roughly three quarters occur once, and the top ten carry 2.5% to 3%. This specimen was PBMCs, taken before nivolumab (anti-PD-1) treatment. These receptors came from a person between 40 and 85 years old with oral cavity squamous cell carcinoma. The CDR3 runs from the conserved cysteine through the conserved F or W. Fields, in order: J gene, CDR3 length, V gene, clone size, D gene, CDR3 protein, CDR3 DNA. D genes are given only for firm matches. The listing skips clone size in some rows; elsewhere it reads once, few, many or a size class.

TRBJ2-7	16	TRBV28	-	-	CASSFHLGLLSYEQYF	TGTGCCAGCAGTTTTCATTTAGGACTACTCTCCTACGAGCAGTACTTC
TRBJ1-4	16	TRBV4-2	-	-	CASSYRLYATNEKLFF	TGTGCCAGCAGCTACCGGCTTTATGCAACTAATGAAAAACTGTTTTTT
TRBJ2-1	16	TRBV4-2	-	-	CASSQERGDSRNEQFF	TGTGCCAGCAGCCAAGAAAGGGGAGACTCAAGGAATGAGCAGTTCTTC
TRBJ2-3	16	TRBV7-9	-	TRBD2	CASSPGTSVHTDTQYF	TGTGCCAGCAGCCCTGGGACTAGCGTACACACAGATACGCAGTATTTT
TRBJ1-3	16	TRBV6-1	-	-	CASSADHLDSGNTIYF	TGTGCCAGCAGTGCCGATCACTTGGACTCTGGAAACACCATATATTTT
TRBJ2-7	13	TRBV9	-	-	CASSVDSPYEQYF	TGTGCCAGCAGCGTCGACAGCCCCTACGAGCAGTACTTC
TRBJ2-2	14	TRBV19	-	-	CASSMGAHTGELFF	TGTGCCAGTAGTATGGGTGCCCACACCGGGGAGCTGTTTTTT
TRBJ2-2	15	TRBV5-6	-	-	CASSSISLDTGELFF	TGTGCCAGCAGCTCCATCTCTTTGGACACCGGGGAGCTGTTTTTT
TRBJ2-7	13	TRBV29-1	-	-	CSVGSSQNYEQYF	TGCAGCGTTGGAAGCAGCCAGAACTACGAGCAGTACTTC
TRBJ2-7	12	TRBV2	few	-	CASTGVSYEQYF	TGTGCCAGCACCGGGGTTTCCTACGAGCAGTACTTC
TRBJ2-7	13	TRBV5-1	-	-	CASSADISYEQYF	TGCGCCAGCTCGGCTGACATCTCCTACGAGCAGTACTTC
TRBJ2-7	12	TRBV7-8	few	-	CASSGPGGEQYF	TGTGCCAGCAGCGGGCCCGGGGGCGAGCAGTACTTC
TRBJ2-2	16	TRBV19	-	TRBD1	CASRPGQGTSTGELFF	TGTGCCAGTAGACCGGGACAGGGGACTTCCACCGGGGAGCTGTTTTTT
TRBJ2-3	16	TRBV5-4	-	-	CASSLRQGTPTDTQYF	TGTGCCAGCAGCTTGCGGCAGGGAACTCCCACAGATACGCAGTATTTT
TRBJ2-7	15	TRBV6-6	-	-	CASSYGAGLIYEQYF	TGTGCCAGCAGTTACGGCGCTGGGCTAATCTACGAGCAGTACTTC
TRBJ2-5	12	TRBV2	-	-	CASTPGEKTQYF	TGTGCCAGCACCCCGGGGGAGAAGACCCAGTACTTC
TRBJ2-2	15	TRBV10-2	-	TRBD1	CASRDRGQNTGELFF	TGCGCCAGCCGGGACAGGGGGCAGAACACCGGGGAGCTGTTTTTT
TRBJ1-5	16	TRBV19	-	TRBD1	CASSLTGTAYNQPQHF	TGTGCCAGTAGCCTTACCGGGACAGCCTACAATCAGCCCCAGCATTTT
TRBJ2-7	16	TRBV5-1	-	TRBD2	CASSLAPASGIYEQYF	TGCGCCAGCAGCTTGGCCCCGGCTAGCGGGATCTACGAGCAGTACTTC
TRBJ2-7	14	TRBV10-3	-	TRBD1	CAISDPGQGKGQYF	TGTGCCATCAGTGACCCGGGACAGGGGAAGGGGCAGTACTTC
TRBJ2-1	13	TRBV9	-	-	CASSETTSAEQFF	TGTGCCAGCAGCGAGACTACTAGTGCTGAGCAGTTCTTC
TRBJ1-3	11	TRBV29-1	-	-	CSVEDPPTIYF	TGCAGCGTTGAAGATCCTCCCACCATATATTTT
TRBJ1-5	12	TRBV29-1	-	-	CSVRGSNQPQHF	TGCAGCGTTCGGGGGAGCAATCAGCCCCAGCATTTT
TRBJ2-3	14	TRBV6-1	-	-	CASSTAGGMDTQYF	TGTGCCAGCAGTACCGCCGGCGGAATGGATACGCAGTATTTT
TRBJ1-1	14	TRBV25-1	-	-	CASSVAQGAPEAFF	TGTGCCAGCAGTGTCGCACAGGGCGCACCGGAAGCTTTCTTT
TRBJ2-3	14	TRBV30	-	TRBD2	CAWSGLAGADTQYF	TGTGCCTGGAGTGGTCTAGCGGGAGCAGATACGCAGTATTTT
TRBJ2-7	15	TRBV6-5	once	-	CASSRPGQTIYEQYF	TGTGCCAGCAGCCGACCGGGCCAAACTATCTACGAGCAGTACTTC
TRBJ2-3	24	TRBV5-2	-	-	CASNLPRTSGPREGVPPGTDTQYF	TGTGCCAGCAACCTACCCCGGACTAGCGGACCACGGGAAGGCGTCCCTCCTGGCACAGATACGCAGTATTTT
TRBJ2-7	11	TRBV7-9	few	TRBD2	CASSREGEQYF	TGTGCCAGCAGCCGGGAGGGCGAGCAGTACTTC
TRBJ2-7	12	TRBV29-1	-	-	CSVGQLTSEQYF	TGCAGCGTTGGACAGTTAACGAGCGAGCAGTACTTC
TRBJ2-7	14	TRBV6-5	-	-	CASGPRNGAYEQYF	TGTGCCAGCGGACCCCGAAACGGAGCCTACGAGCAGTACTTC
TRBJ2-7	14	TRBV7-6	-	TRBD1	CASSARDRGNEQYF	TGTGCCAGCAGCGCCCGGGACAGGGGTAACGAGCAGTACTTC
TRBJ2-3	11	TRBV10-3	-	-	CAISEGDTQYF	TGTGCCATCAGTGAAGGAGATACGCAGTATTTT
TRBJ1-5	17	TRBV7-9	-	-	CASSLSPRGVTNQPQHF	TGTGCCAGCAGCTTAAGCCCTCGAGGGGTCACGAATCAGCCCCAGCATTTT
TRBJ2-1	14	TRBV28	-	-	CASSAEGVSNEQFF	TGTGCCAGCAGTGCTGAGGGGGTCTCCAATGAGCAGTTCTTC
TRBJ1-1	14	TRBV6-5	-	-	CASSYGLGLAEAFF	TGTGCCAGCAGTTACGGCCTCGGCCTTGCTGAAGCTTTCTTT
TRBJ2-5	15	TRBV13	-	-	CASSLGSQSQETQYF	TGTGCCAGCAGCTTAGGGTCGCAAAGCCAAGAGACCCAGTACTTC
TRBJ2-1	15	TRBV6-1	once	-	CASRIAASSYNEQFF	TGTGCCAGCAGGATAGCGGCGAGCTCCTACAATGAGCAGTTCTTC
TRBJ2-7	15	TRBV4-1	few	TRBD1	CASSQGWGQSYEQYF	TGCGCCAGCAGCCAAGGTTGGGGACAGAGTTACGAGCAGTACTTC
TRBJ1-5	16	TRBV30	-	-	CAWSNGRGYSNQPQHF	TGTGCCTGGAGTAATGGCAGGGGATATAGCAATCAGCCCCAGCATTTT
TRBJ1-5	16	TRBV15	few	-	CATSRDLGQTNQPQHF	TGTGCCACCAGCAGAGATCTGGGGCAGACAAATCAGCCCCAGCATTTT
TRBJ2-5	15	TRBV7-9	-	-	CASSLVEMEGETQYF	TGTGCCAGCAGCTTAGTCGAGATGGAGGGGGAGACCCAGTACTTC
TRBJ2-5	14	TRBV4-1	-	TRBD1	CASSQGPGGETQYF	TGCGCCAGCAGCCAAGGCCCAGGGGGAGAGACCCAGTACTTC